These 17 T cell receptor beta chains were all obtained from the same sample, sequenced in a study of T cells after posttransplantation cyclophosphamide. Using immunoSEQ multiplex PCR, the repertoire was profiled, and TCRdb retains in-frame clones only, with some absent. The data hold tens of thousands of clones, with 85% to 90% observed a single time. Cyclophosphamide on days +3 and +4 followed busulfan-fludarabine conditioning and a marrow graft. The input for sequencing was PBMCs, taken after allogeneic stem cell transplant with posttransplant cyclophosphamide. Every receptor here comes from a female patient between 30 and 45 years old who received an allogeneic stem cell transplant from an unrelated donor, was CMV-positive, and had no GVHD. Some T cells may be provided by the graft donor.

This chain joins TRBV7-9 and TRBJ2-2; 7 positions match TRBD1. The V gene's germline CDR1 is SEHNR and CDR2 FQNEAQ (reference sequence). J lost 1 base, V lost 3 bases, and 2 bases had no gene match. The CDR3 is 15 amino acids. The CDR3 protein is CASSFGQVNTGELFF. The DNA for the CDR3 is TGTGCCAGCAGCTTTGGACAGGTGAACACCGGGGAGCTGTTTTTT.

The rearrangement uses TRBV19 and TRBJ1-3; perhaps TRBD1 as D (6 bases). CDR3 length equals 15 residues. The ends were cut back, 6 bases at V and 5 bases at J, with 17 bases in the middle. In germline, CDR1 is LNHDA, CDR2 SQIVND (reference sequence). As DNA, the CDR3 is TGTGCCAGTAGCGTCACAGGGTACGGCAGAAACACCATATATTTT. This gives the protein CASSVTGYGRNTIYF.

This clone was seen only once. V usage is TRBV7-3 and J usage is TRBJ1-3, with 9 bases aligning to TRBD1. The CDR3 runs 15 residues. V shed 4 bases, J shed 4 bases, and the junction held 5 bases outside the gene matches. Per germline, CDR1 SGHTA and CDR2 FQGTGA. CDR3 sequence (DNA): TGTGCCAGCAGCTACGGGACAGGGATAGGAAACACCATATATTTT. Its protein is CASSYGTGIGNTIYF.

This chain joins TRBV6-5 and TRBJ1-5; 10 nucleotides agree with TRBD1. The CDR3 is made up of 14 amino acids. The germline CDR1 and CDR2 sequences are MNHEY and SVGAGI. The trim removed 6 bases at V and 7 bases at J, leaving 6 bases unmatched. The CDR3 bases are TGTGCCAGCAGCCTGGGACAGGGGTTCCAGCCCCAGCATTTT. This codes for CASSLGQGFQPQHF.

CDR3 residues: CASSLATSWSKDTQYF. The CDR3 DNA reads TGTGCCAGCAGCTTAGCTACTAGTTGGTCAAAAGATACGCAGTATTTT. V and J are TRBV7-2 and TRBJ2-3; D is perhaps TRBD2 (5 bases). Deletions cut 0 bases from V and 5 bases from J, with 15 bases between. The CDR3 is made up of 16 amino acids. CDR1 and CDR2 from the germline V gene are SGHTA and FQGNSA.

The J gene is TRBJ2-5, the V gene TRBV9; 10 bases match TRBD2. Germline loops: CDR1 SGDLS, CDR2 YYNGEE. V shed 0 bases, J shed 9 bases, and the junction held 8 bases outside the gene matches. The CDR3 length is 15 residues. In nucleotides, the CDR3 is TGTGCCAGCAGCGTAGGAGCGGGGGGGCTGGAGGCCCAGTACTTC. Translating it yields CASSVGAGGLEAQYF.

The chain combines TRBV7-8 with TRBJ1-1, with a weak D call TRBD1 (6 bases). V was trimmed by 0 bases and J by 1 base, leaving 18 bases between them. The length of the CDR3 is 18 residues. The germline CDR1 and CDR2 sequences are SGHVS and FQNEAQ. The CDR3 here is CASSLALGMDSWNTEAFF. The CDR3 region has the DNA TGTGCCAGCAGCTTAGCGCTCGGGATGGACAGCTGGAACACTGAAGCTTTCTTT.

J is TRBJ1-6 and V is TRBV30; D might be TRBD1 (6 bases). V was cut by 0 bases and J by 8 bases, with 11 bases left in between. This CDR3 comprises 14 residues. Germline assignment: CDR1 GTSNPN and CDR2 SVGIG (reference sequence). The CDR3 sequence: CAWSVNRVDSPLHF. CDR3 bases: TGTGCCTGGAGTGTGAACAGGGTAGATTCACCCCTCCACTTT.

J is TRBJ2-3 and V is TRBV4-1; D is unclear. The CDR3 consists of 17 residues. With 0 bases removed from V and 0 bases from J, the gap between germline ends came to 13 bases. Germline CDR1 and CDR2: MGHRA and YSYEKL. CDR3 in DNA: TGCGCCAGCAGCCAAGAGTTACACAGAACTAGCACAGATACGCAGTATTTT. Protein product: CASSQELHRTSTDTQYF.

This clone occurred a few times. The CDR3 nucleotides read TGTGCCAGCAGCAAAACAAGGGGAAAGGTGAACACTGAAGCTTTCTTT. Amino acids: CASSKTRGKVNTEAFF. The chain recombines TRBV21-1 with TRBJ1-1; the DNA was not compared with TRBD1, the D call given in the table. TRBV21-1 is deemed a pseudogene. CDR3 length: 16 residues.

This clone was seen only a few times. The CDR3 nucleotides are TGTGCCAGCAGGCCTGGGACAGTGGGTGGAAACACCATATATTTT. It is translated as CASRPGTVGGNTIYF. This chain connects TRBV27 to TRBJ1-3, with 7 bases aligning to TRBD1. J gave up 3 bases and V 6 bases, and 8 bases lay outside the gene matches. In germline, CDR1 is MNHEY, CDR2 SMNVEV (reference sequence). The CDR3 runs 15 residues.

This clone occurred a few times. The rearrangement uses TRBV5-6 and TRBJ1-2; no firm D call. Trimming took off 0 bases at V and 6 bases at J, with 6 bases between the two ends. This CDR3 is 12 amino acids long. Germline V gives CDR1 SGHDT, CDR2 YYEEEE. This chain's CDR3 is CASSLVSDGYTF. The CDR3 coding sequence is TGTGCCAGCAGCTTGGTTTCAGATGGCTACACCTTC.

This chain joins TRBV5-5 and TRBJ1-4; no firm D call. The CDR3 extends over 13 amino acids. CDR1 is SGHKS and CDR2 is YYEKEE in the germline V gene (reference sequence). Trimming removed 2 bases at V and 4 bases at J, with 6 bases between. This chain's CDR3 is CASSFQVNEKLFF. The CDR3 region has the DNA TGTGCCAGCAGCTTCCAGGTTAATGAAAAACTGTTTTTT.

The genes are TRBV5-8 and TRBJ1-6; TRBD1 matches at 9 bases. The CDR3 covers 16 residues. J lost 9 bases, V lost 1 base, and 8 bases had no gene match. Germline-derived CDR1 and CDR2 are SGHTS and YDEGEE. As DNA, the CDR3 is TGTGCCAGCAGCTTGATAGGACAGGGGTTGGGTTCACCCCTCCACTTT. This codes for CASSLIGQGLGSPLHF. The variable domain in full, completed from reference TRBV5-8 and TRBJ1-6, reads EAGVTQSPTHLIKTRGQQATLRCSPISGHTSVYWYQQALGLGLQFLLWYDEGEERNRGNFPPRFSGRQFPNYSSELNVNALELEDSALYLCASSLIGQGLGSPLHFGNGTRLTVT.

This chain connects TRBV18 to TRBJ1-3; maybe TRBD1 (5 bases). The CDR3 consists of 14 residues. Trimming removed 5 bases from V and 0 bases from J, with 8 bases in between. CDR1 and CDR2 (germline): KGHSH, LQKENI. The CDR3 reads CASSRGSSGNTIYF. The CDR3 DNA is TGTGCCAGCTCAAGGGGAAGCTCTGGAAACACCATATATTTT.

The chain is built from TRBV4-3 and TRBJ2-4; TRBD2 might be the D (5 bases). V dropped 0 bases and J dropped 13 bases, with 13 bases sitting between them. Germline CDR1 is LGHNA and CDR2 is YSLEER. This CDR3 spans 13 amino acids. CDR3 bases: TGCGCCAGCAGCCAAGATAGGGTAGGAGGACAGTACTTC. It codes for CASSQDRVGGQYF.

The rearrangement joins TRBV28 to TRBJ2-3; the D gene is possibly TRBD2 (5 bases). Germline-derived CDR1 and CDR2 are MDHEN and SYDVKM. This CDR3 spans 14 amino acids. Trimming stripped 5 bases from V and 4 bases from J, with 13 bases between. The CDR3 DNA sequence: TGTGCCAGCAGTAAACTAGTGAGGGCAGATACGCAGTATTTT. Residues: CASSKLVRADTQYF.